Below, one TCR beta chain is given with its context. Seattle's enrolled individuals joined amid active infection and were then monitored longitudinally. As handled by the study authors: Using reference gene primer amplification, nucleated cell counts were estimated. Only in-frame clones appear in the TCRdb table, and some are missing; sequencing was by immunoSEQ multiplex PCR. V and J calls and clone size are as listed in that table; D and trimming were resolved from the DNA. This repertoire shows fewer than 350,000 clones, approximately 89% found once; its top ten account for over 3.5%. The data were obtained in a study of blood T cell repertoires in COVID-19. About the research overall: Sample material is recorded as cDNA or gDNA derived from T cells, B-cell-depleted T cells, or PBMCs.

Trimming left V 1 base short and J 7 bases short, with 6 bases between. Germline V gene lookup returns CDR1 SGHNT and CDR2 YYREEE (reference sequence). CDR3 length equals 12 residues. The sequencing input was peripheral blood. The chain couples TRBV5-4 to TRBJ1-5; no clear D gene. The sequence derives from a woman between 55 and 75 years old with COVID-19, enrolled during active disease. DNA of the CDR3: TGTGCCAGCAGCTTGTTTGGCCAGCCCCAGCATTTT. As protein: CASSLFGQPQHF.